This T cell receptor beta chain is drawn from a study of blood T cell repertoires in COVID-19. The germline V gene encodes CDR1 SGHVS and CDR2 FQNEAQ. The CDR3 has 14 residues. V was trimmed by 3 bases and J by 3 bases, leaving 11 bases between them. Produced via immunoSEQ multiplex PCR; TCRdb's table is partial and in-frame only. The data hold over 200,000 clones, with 80% observed a single time. Sequencing was performed on peripheral blood. The clonotype comes from a human donor in a cohort sampled during active COVID-19. This sequence joins TRBV7-8 and TRBJ1-2; D not certain. The CDR3 sequence is CASSFIGRDYGYTF. DNA of the CDR3: TGTGCCAGCAGCTTCATAGGGAGGGACTATGGCTACACCTTC.